Below are 23 T cell receptor beta chains sequenced from a single sample in a study of T cell repertoires in cytomegalovirus infection (dated 2019 in TCRdb). The run used an Illumina HiSeq 1500. Clones were called with MiXCR by TCRdb after fastp trimmed the public reads at Q25, and only in-frame beta chains were retained. Entries that share a CDR3 protein sequence are merged under the most common genes and DNA. The sample data list fewer than 700,000 distinct CDR3 sequences, and less than 25% of these were observed just once. Clones ranked in the top ten supply roughly 8% of the sample. Sequences were obtained from CD8+ T cells from PBMCs. Source of these receptors: a human donor in good health (CMV status not recorded). Some clones in this sample may be carry-over from other donors' samples.

This clonotype has just a few counts. V usage is TRBV5-1 and J usage is TRBJ1-1; maybe TRBD1 (5 bases). The germline V gene encodes CDR1 SGHRS and CDR2 YFSETQ. V was clipped by 0 bases and J by 3 bases, with 12 bases between them. The CDR3 has 15 amino acids. CDR3 protein: CASSLVLGVDTEAFF. The CDR3 DNA reads TGCGCCAGCAGCTTGGTACTGGGGGTTGACACTGAAGCTTTCTTT.

This clonotype was seen only once. CDR3 coding DNA: TGTGCCAGCAGTTTAGGCGGGGGGCCCTTCCCTATATCCGAGCAGTACTTC. It specifies CASSLGGGPFPISEQYF. V is TRBV28 and J is TRBJ2-7; 8 bases align to TRBD2. In germline, CDR1 is MDHEN, CDR2 SYDVKM. Unmatched junction bases numbered 15, after V lost 2 bases and J lost 6 bases. The length of the CDR3 is 17 residues.

The chain links TRBV5-1 to TRBJ2-3, with D possibly matching TRBD2 (5 bases). Deletions cut 0 bases from V and 2 bases from J, with 10 bases between. CDR3 size: 15 residues. Germline CDR1 is SGHRS and CDR2 is YFSETQ. CDR3 sequence: CASSLDSSATDTQYF. In DNA form, the CDR3 reads TGCGCCAGCAGCTTGGATAGTAGCGCCACAGATACGCAGTATTTT.

The chain is built from TRBV25-1 and TRBJ2-2; D might be TRBD1 or TRBD2, each matching 5 bases. The length of the CDR3 is 14 residues. Trimming cost V 2 bases and J 7 bases, with 11 bases left between them. Germline V gene lookup returns CDR1 MGHDK and CDR2 SYGVNS. The chain's CDR3 is CASSEIGTGGELFF. In DNA, the CDR3 is TGTGCCAGCAGTGAAATAGGGACCGGCGGGGAGCTGTTTTTT.

This clonotype was seen a single time. The chain recombines TRBV13 with TRBJ2-5, with D possibly TRBD1 on 5 matching bases. Germline CDR1 reads PRHDT; CDR2 reads FYEKMQ (reference sequence). With 4 bases removed from V and 0 bases from J, the gap between germline ends came to 12 bases. The CDR3 has 15 amino acids. This CDR3 reads CASSSADIYQETQYF. As DNA, the CDR3 is TGTGCCAGCAGCTCTGCGGACATATACCAAGAGACCCAGTACTTC.

About this clonotype: This may stem from a read error, because a much larger clone lies one nucleotide away. The rearrangement links TRBV7-9 to TRBJ2-3; 9 nucleotides agree with TRBD2. CDR3 size: 15 residues. The V gene end was trimmed by 5 bases and the J gene end by 14 bases; junction bases not matched to a gene: 17. CDR1 and CDR2 from the germline V gene are SEHNR and FQNEAQ (reference sequence). CDR3 residues: CASSPRTRGGAGSYF. CDR3 DNA sequence: TGTGCCAGCAGCCCCCGGACTCGCGGGGGGGCCGGGTCGTATTTT.

There are a few counts of this clonotype. The rearrangement uses TRBV2 and TRBJ2-7, with 9 bases identical to TRBD1. This CDR3 is built from 15 residues. V dropped 8 bases and J dropped 3; count of bases not matched to a gene: 11. CDR1 and CDR2 from the germline V gene are SNHLY and FYNNEI. CDR3 in DNA: TGTGCCAGCTCTATCGGACAGGGGACAATCTACGAGCAGTACGTC. Protein product: CASSIGQGTIYEQYV.

The V call is TRBV28, the J call TRBJ2-7; possibly TRBD2 for D (7 bases). There are 15 residues in the CDR3. The ends were cut back, 3 bases at V and 4 bases at J, with 16 bases in the middle. Germline values: CDR1 MDHEN, CDR2 SYDVKM. The CDR3 region is CASSFRGAAGYEQYV. CDR3 DNA sequence: TGTGCCAGCAGTTTTCGGGGGGCCGCGGGGTACGAGCAGTACGTC.

DNA of the CDR3: TGTGCCAGCACCACGGGACGATACAATGAGCAGTTCTTC. This codes for CASTTGRYNEQFF. The chain carries TRBV27 and TRBJ2-1; D is perhaps TRBD1 or TRBD2 (5 bases each). The V gene's germline CDR1 is MNHEY and CDR2 SMNVEV (reference sequence). There are 13 residues in the CDR3. Deletions cut 7 bases from V and 4 bases from J, with 11 bases between.

This clonotype was recorded a few times. The chain links TRBV6-2 or TRBV6-3 to TRBJ2-7, with D perhaps matching TRBD1 (6 bases). Germline-derived CDR1 and CDR2 are MNHEY and SVGEGT. There are 16 residues in the CDR3. Trimming cost V 2 bases and J 5 bases, with 19 bases left between them. The CDR3 reads CASSYRPWGREDEQYV. CDR3 in DNA: TGTGCCAGCAGTTACAGGCCTTGGGGGCGTGAGGACGAGCAGTACGTC.

This clonotype showed up many times. This chain joins TRBV7-9 and TRBJ2-1; D ambiguous. The V gene lost 7 bases and the J gene lost 0 bases, with 10 bases spanning the gap. Germline CDR1 and CDR2: SEHNR and FQNEAQ (reference sequence). This CDR3 is 14 amino acids long. Here the CDR3 reads CASTHESSYNEQFF. CDR3 DNA: TGTGCCAGCACCCACGAGAGCTCCTACAATGAGCAGTTCTTC.

This clonotype was seen a handful of times. V is TRBV7-6 and J is TRBJ2-7, with a possible D match to TRBD1 (6 bases). The V end lost 1 base, the J end lost 3 bases, and 10 bases lay between the germline ends. The CDR3 sequence is 14 residues long. Germline V CDR1 and CDR2: SGHVS, FNYEAQ. The CDR3 here is CASSLGTRGYEQYF. The CDR3 coding sequence is TGTGCCAGCAGCTTAGGTACCAGGGGCTACGAGCAGTACTTC.

This clonotype was counted a few times. The genes are TRBV6-2 or TRBV6-3 and TRBJ2-2; tentative D call: TRBD2 (5 bases). The V gene lost 5 bases and the J gene lost 2 bases, with 15 bases spanning the gap. Germline CDR1 MNHEY, CDR2 SVGEGT. The CDR3 sequence is 16 residues long. CDR3 sequence (DNA): TGTGCCAGCAGTCGACTTCCGGGATCTAACACCGGGGAGCTGTTTTTT. This sequence encodes CASSRLPGSNTGELFF.

This clonotype was counted only a few times. The V gene is TRBV2, the J gene TRBJ2-2; D might be TRBD1 or TRBD2, each matching 5 bases. V was clipped by 8 bases and J by 1 base, with 11 bases between them. CDR1 is SNHLY, CDR2 FYNNEI, per germline. This CDR3 is built from 14 residues. This chain's CDR3 is CASGDGLNTGELFF. The DNA of the CDR3 is TGTGCCAGCGGGGACGGATTGAACACCGGGGAGCTGTTTTTT.

Of note for this clonotype: This sequence may be a read error, since a much larger clone differs from it by one base. V is TRBV28 and J is TRBJ2-3; possibly TRBD2 for D (6 bases). CDR3 size: 15 residues. Germline-derived CDR1 and CDR2 are MDHEN and SYDVKM. Trimming took off 3 bases at V and 3 bases at J, with 13 bases between the two ends. Here the CDR3 reads CASSFARDWTDTQYF. In DNA form, the CDR3 reads TGTGCCAGCAGTTTCGCCCGGGACTGGACAGATACGCAGTATTTT.

The V call is TRBV15, the J call TRBJ2-1, with D maybe TRBD2 (6 bases). Trimming took 3 bases from V and 2 from J, leaving 11 bases between them. Per the germline V gene, CDR1 is LNHNV and CDR2 is YYDKDF (reference sequence). This CDR3 region has 15 residues. CDR3 amino acids: CATSRAGLTYNEQFF. CDR3 coding DNA: TGTGCCACCAGCAGGGCGGGACTCACCTACAATGAGCAGTTCTTC.

This clonotype has ten or more counts. Written as DNA, the CDR3 is TGTGCCAGCAGCTTAGGGAAGCACACAGATACGCAGTATTTT. Residues: CASSLGKHTDTQYF. The V gene is TRBV7-2, the J gene TRBJ2-3; D is unresolved. The CDR3 is 14 amino acids. From germline, CDR1 is SGHTA and CDR2 FQGNSA. V was pared by 1 base and J by 2 bases, with 7 bases between.

This clonotype was seen at least ten times. This chain joins TRBV6-6 and TRBJ2-5; D ambiguous. Germline values: CDR1 MNHNY, CDR2 SVGAGI (reference sequence). The germline V and J ends were trimmed by 5 bases and 5 bases, with 15 bases remaining between them. The CDR3 spans 14 residues. CDR3 in DNA: TGTGCCAGCAGTGACCCCGGGTATGCGGAGACCCAGTACTTC. It is translated as CASSDPGYAETQYF.

This clonotype was observed a few times. The chain combines TRBV25-1 with TRBJ2-1, with unresolved D. Trimming cost V 1 base and J 12 bases, with 16 bases left between them. There are 14 residues in the CDR3. The germline V gene has CDR1 MGHDK and CDR2 SYGVNS. CDR3 in DNA: TGTGCCAGCAGTGAATCCAATGAATGGGCAGGGCAGTTCTTC. Protein sequence: CASSESNEWAGQFF. Full variable domain (remainder filled in from reference TRBV25-1 and TRBJ2-1): EADIYQTPRYLVIGTGKKITLECSQTMGHDKMYWYQQDPGMELHLIHYSYGVNSTEKGDLSSESTVSRIRTEHFPLTLESARPSHTSQYLCASSESNEWAGQFFGPGTRLTVL.

This chain joins TRBV29-1 and TRBJ1-2; 8 bases fit TRBD1. This CDR3 spans 15 amino acids. V was pared by 4 bases and J by 4 bases, with 11 bases of the junction left unmatched. Germline V CDR1 and CDR2: SQVTM, ANQGSEA. CDR3 protein: CSVVKPDRGGYGYTF. In DNA form, the CDR3 reads TGCAGCGTTGTAAAACCAGACAGGGGTGGCTATGGCTACACCTTC.

The chain couples TRBV6-2 or TRBV6-3 to TRBJ2-7; unclear D gene. Trimming took off 2 bases at V and 4 bases at J, with 12 bases between the two ends. Germline V gene sequence: CDR1 MNHEY, CDR2 SVGEGT. The CDR3 sequence is 14 residues long. CDR3 sequence: CASSYETDVYEQYV. The CDR3 DNA reads TGTGCCAGCAGTTACGAGACGGACGTATACGAGCAGTACGTC.

This clonotype was counted between two and nine times. The chain has TRBV15 and TRBJ1-2, with 9 nucleotides matching TRBD1. CDR3 size: 14 residues. V shed 0 bases, J shed 6 bases, and the junction held 2 bases outside the gene matches. CDR1 is LNHNV and CDR2 is YYDKDF in the germline V gene (reference sequence). Here the CDR3 DNA reads TGTGCCACCAGCAGAGATGGGACAGGGCATGGCTACACCTTC. It is translated as CATSRDGTGHGYTF.

This chain connects TRBV23-1 to TRBJ2-3, with D tentatively TRBD2 (5 bases). TRBV23-1 is recorded as an ORF, its role being uncertain. V dropped 0 bases and J dropped 5 bases, with 9 bases sitting between them. The CDR3 consists of 14 residues. The CDR3 sequence: CASSQSEGRDTQYF. CDR3 bases: TGCGCCAGCAGTCAATCTGAGGGAAGAGATACGCAGTATTTT.